This entry lists 8 T cell receptor beta chains sequenced from one sample in a study of blood T cell repertoires in COVID-19. TCRdb's table, derived via immunoSEQ multiplex PCR, lists solely in-frame clones and lacks some. The repertoire includes 140,000 or so clones, 84% of them detected once, and approximately 8.9% sits in the top ten. Material: peripheral blood. These receptors were taken from a man aged 30-40 years with COVID-19, enrolled during active disease.

The rearrangement joins TRBV4-2 to TRBJ2-7, with D possibly TRBD2 on 7 matching bases. The V end lost 4 bases, the J end lost 5 bases, and 15 bases lay between the germline ends. The CDR3 contains 14 residues. Germline assignment: CDR1 LGHNA and CDR2 YNFKEQ. The CDR3 region has the DNA TGTGCCAGCAGCCGGGGGGGGCGGTTGAACGAGCAGTACTTC. Amino acids: CASSRGGRLNEQYF.

This clone has more than one count but fewer than ten. The chain joins TRBV7-8 to TRBJ1-4, with D possibly being TRBD1 (6 bases). The CDR3 loop spans 14 amino acids. Germline CDR1 is SGHVS and CDR2 is FQNEAQ. Trimming cost V 5 bases and J 3 bases, with 10 bases left between them. CDR3 amino acids: CASSVQGPNEKLFF. Here the CDR3 DNA reads TGTGCCAGCAGCGTACAGGGCCCTAATGAAAAACTGTTTTTT.

A few counts support this clone. The rearrangement joins TRBV5-1 to TRBJ2-1; TRBD2 might be the D (6 bases). The ends were cut back, 5 bases at V and 4 bases at J, with 19 bases in the middle. In germline, CDR1 is SGHRS, CDR2 YFSETQ. This CDR3 is built from 16 residues. The CDR3 here is CASSPPGLRPYNEQFF. The CDR3 region has the DNA TGCGCCAGCAGTCCGCCGGGACTCAGACCTTACAATGAGCAGTTCTTC.

The gene calls are TRBV27 and TRBJ2-7; TRBD2 aligns across 11 bases. This CDR3 comprises 14 residues. V gave up 5 bases and J gave up 3 bases; unmatched junction bases: 3. Per germline, CDR1 MNHEY and CDR2 SMNVEV (reference sequence). CDR3 in DNA: TGTGCCAGCAGTGAAGGGACTAGCGGCTACGAGCAGTACTTC. It is translated as CASSEGTSGYEQYF.

J is TRBJ2-1 and V is TRBV10-1; 10 positions agree with TRBD2. Per germline, CDR1 WNHNN and CDR2 SYGVQD (reference sequence). CDR3 length: 16 residues. V trimming: 3 bases; J trimming: 2 bases; junction bases outside the gene matches: 4. The CDR3 loop is CASSDRTSGTYNEQFF. In nucleotides, the CDR3 is TGCGCCAGCAGTGACAGGACTAGCGGAACCTACAATGAGCAGTTCTTC.

V gene TRBV19 combines with J gene TRBJ2-7, with 8 nucleotides matching TRBD2. The germline V gene encodes CDR1 LNHDA and CDR2 SQIVND (reference sequence). The CDR3 is made up of 15 amino acids. V lost 4 bases, J lost 3 bases, and 8 bases stayed unmatched. CDR3 in DNA: TGTGCCAGTAGTACAGCGGGAGTGCCTCACTACGAGCAGTACTTC. Translation: CASSTAGVPHYEQYF.

Here the CDR3 DNA reads TGTGCCAGTAGTATGCGGAGCGGGCCCAGCACAGATACGCAGTATTTT. It is translated as CASSMRSGPSTDTQYF. The gene calls are TRBV19 and TRBJ2-3, with a weak D call TRBD2 (6 bases). V was clipped by 3 bases and J by 0 bases, with 13 bases between them. CDR1 and CDR2 from the germline V gene are LNHDA and SQIVND (reference sequence). This CDR3 contains 16 residues. Complete variable domain (other parts from reference TRBV19 and TRBJ2-3): DGGITQSPKYLFRKEGQNVTLSCEQNLNHDAMYWYRQDPGQGLRLIYYSQIVNDFQKGDIAEGYSVSREKKESFPLTVTSAQKNPTAFYLCASSMRSGPSTDTQYFGPGTRLTVL.

CDR3 sequence reads: CAGADYPNTEAFF. The CDR3 DNA follows: TGTGCCGGAGCAGATTACCCGAACACTGAAGCTTTCTTT. The chain recombines TRBV2 with TRBJ1-1; D uncertain. V was trimmed by 11 bases and J by 1 base, leaving 14 bases between them. The CDR3 has 13 residues. CDR1 SNHLY and CDR2 FYNNEI come from the germline V gene.